This T cell receptor beta chain emerged from a study of T-cell memory formation after mild COVID-19. Overall study: Clusters of TCRs were largely donor specific.

TCRdb processed the 5' RACE reads anew with MiXCR; each CDR3 protein has one entry. The data contain 550,000 to 600,000 distinct CDR3 sequences, around 16% of them seen just once; the ten biggest clones take up roughly 8.2%. Sample: PBMCs or a T cell subset sorted from them (not recorded which). This TCR derives from an adult woman who had mild COVID-19 (a few samples of this study predate the infection). Cell type and time point are not known.

The CDR3 loop is CASNPGLAAYEQYF. CDR3 sequence (DNA): TGTGCCAGCAACCCGGGACTAGCGGCCTACGAGCAGTACTTC. This sequence joins TRBV6-2 or TRBV6-3 and TRBJ2-7, with 11 bases matching TRBD2. The CDR3 is 14 amino acids. Germline values: CDR1 MNHEY, CDR2 SVGEGT. With 7 bases clipped from V and 2 bases from J, the junction kept 4 bases outside the gene matches.